This record covers a single TCR beta chain. This sample is part of a study of cytomegalovirus exposure and HLA in healthy donors. Vbeta (60) and Jbeta (13) primers were used in the PCR. Repertoires were generated with immunoSEQ multiplex PCR, while TCRdb's copy carries only in-frame clones and drops some. The sample includes around 150,000 clones, around four fifths seen only once; the top ten take about 2.2%. The V and J ends lost 0 bases and 5 bases, in that order; junction bases with no gene match: 5. The CDR3 is 15 residues long. The germline CDR1 and CDR2 sequences are SNHLY and FYNNEI. The V and J genes are TRBV2 and TRBJ2-5, with 8 bases lining up with TRBD2. The sequencing sample was made of PBMCs. This receptor was identified in a man aged 25 to 40 in good health and CMV-seronegative. In DNA, the CDR3 is TGTGCCAGCAGTGAAGCGCGGGGGGCAAGCGAGACCCAGTACTTC. It translates to CASSEARGASETQYF.